The entry below describes one T cell receptor (beta chain). Its antigen is unidentified. The data originate from a study of T cell repertoires in cytomegalovirus infection. Study-level information: Well-studied HLA-B-restricted CMV epitopes were used in the study alongside recently identified HLA-C-restricted ones. Study-wide results and caveats: Dominant in the ex vivo response were TCR beta clonotypes restricted by HLA-C and specific for CMV.

The V segment lost 6 bases and the J segment 5 bases; nucleotides outside the gene matches: 13. The CDR3 is 16 amino acids. TCRdb re-derived calls from the reads in MiXCR, one entry per CDR3 protein. The table shows around 300,000 distinct CDR3 sequences, with roughly 25% occurring only once. The TCR originated in a human donor in good health (CMV status not recorded). Some clones in this sample may be carry-over from other donors' samples. The specimen was cultured PBMCs, collected from culture after CMV antigen stimulation. The chain combines TRBV12-3 or TRBV12-4 with TRBJ2-1; TRBD2 matches 7 bases. As DNA, the CDR3 is TGTGCCAGCAGCCCCCTTTCAGGACTAGGGAACAATGAGCAGTTCTTC. It yields the protein CASSPLSGLGNNEQFF.